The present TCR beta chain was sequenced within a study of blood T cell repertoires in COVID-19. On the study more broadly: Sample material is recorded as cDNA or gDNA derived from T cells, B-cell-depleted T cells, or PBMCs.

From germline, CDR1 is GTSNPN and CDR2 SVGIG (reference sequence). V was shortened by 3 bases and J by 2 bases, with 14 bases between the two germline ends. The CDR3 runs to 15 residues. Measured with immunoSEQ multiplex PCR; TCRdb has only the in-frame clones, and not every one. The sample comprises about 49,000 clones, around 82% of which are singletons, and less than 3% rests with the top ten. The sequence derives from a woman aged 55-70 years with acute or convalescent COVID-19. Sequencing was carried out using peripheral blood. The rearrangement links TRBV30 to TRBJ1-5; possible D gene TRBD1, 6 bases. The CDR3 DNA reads TGTGCCTGGAGCTATTCGGGACACGGCAATCAGCCCCAGCATTTT. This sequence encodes CAWSYSGHGNQPQHF.